What follows describes a single T cell receptor (beta chain). The target antigen is unknown. The germline V and J ends were trimmed by 3 bases and 8 bases, with 19 bases remaining between them. CDR1 is MNHEY, CDR2 SVGAGI, per germline. The CDR3 covers 16 residues. The data were obtained in a study of OX40 agonist ivuxolimab in advanced cancers. Study background: An agonistic human IgG2 monoclonal antibody against OX40 (CD134) was given. Study results and limitations: Low normalized clonal expansion also occurred in some nonresponding patients.

Profiling relied on immunoSEQ multiplex PCR, and the TCRdb table lists in-frame clones only, not all of them. Of tens of thousands of clones in the sample, 88% were seen once. The chain recombines TRBV6-5 with TRBJ1-4; D is unclear. The material sequenced was CD4+ or CD8+ T cells sorted from blood, taken in a trial of the OX40 agonist ivuxolimab. This clonotype was obtained from an adult with an advanced solid tumor such as melanoma, head and neck, liver or kidney cancer. The CDR3 spells CASSYSPEKVREKLFF. CDR3 nucleotide sequence: TGTGCCAGCAGTTATTCACCCGAGAAAGTGCGCGAAAAACTGTTTTTT.